The sequence of this T cell receptor (beta chain) was determined in a study of T cells in women clearing cervical HPV infection. TCRdb's copy holds only in-frame clones and misses some; the assay was immunoSEQ multiplex PCR. In total, the table holds some 46,000 clones. Germline CDR1 reads KGHSH; CDR2 reads LQKENI. This CDR3 contains 12 residues. Trimming removed 3 bases at V and 6 bases at J, with 8 bases between. Study-wide results and caveats: TRBV6-7 relative abundance averaged roughly 0.099% in cases and 0.15% to 0.2% in controls.

With regard to this clone: Antigen: not known. From the germline J gene comes the end of the CDR3, since the read stops 3 residues before it.

The TCR sequence derives from a woman aged 18 to 75 with a cervical HPV16 infection that either progressed to CIN3+ or cleared (not recorded which). Sequencing input: blood buffy coat. The rearrangement uses TRBV18 and TRBJ1-2; D remains ambiguous. The sequenced CDR3 bases are TGTGCCAGCTCACCGAGGCGGGATGGC. This codes for CASSPRRDG. The full CDR3 protein is CASSPRRDGYTF.